The clone carrying this TCR beta chain appeared a single time. These data originate in a study of identifying expanded T cells in peripheral blood. Healthy donors had no documented immune events, such as infections, while sampled. Libraries were prepared by immunoSEQ multiplex PCR; TCRdb keeps only in-frame clonotypes and omits some of them. The sample includes under 100,000 clones, about 88% of them seen just once. The V gene lost 2 bases and the J gene lost 7 bases, with 11 bases spanning the gap. The CDR3 runs to 13 residues. Germline values: CDR1 SGHVS, CDR2 FNYEAQ. The V gene is TRBV7-6, the J gene TRBJ1-1; tentatively, D is TRBD1 (5 bases). The clonotype comes from a person between 18 and 75 years old in good health. The sequenced sample was blood. As DNA, the CDR3 is TGTGCCAGCAGCTTAACTGGGGGGGGTGAAGCTTTCTTT. This translates into CASSLTGGGEAFF.